This T cell receptor beta chain was sequenced in a study of lymphopenia after photon versus proton radiotherapy. Study-level results: Better survival with proton therapy was suggested as possible, not demonstrated.

Concerning this clone: What it recognizes is unknown.

The CDR3 loop spans 13 amino acids. Losses at the gene ends were 5 bases for V and 3 bases for J; bases not matched to a gene: 3. The germline V gene has CDR1 SEHNR and CDR2 FQNEAQ (reference sequence). Assay used: immunoSEQ multiplex PCR; TCRdb lists only in-frame clones, some missing. The sample has roughly 45,000 clones; roughly 85% are singletons. The input for sequencing was peripheral blood, taken from a patient treated with photon-based radiotherapy. This receptor was taken from a man aged 35 to 55 with gastric cancer. The rearrangement uses TRBV7-9 and TRBJ1-2; 7 positions match TRBD1. The CDR3 nucleotides read TGTGCCAGCAGCGCCAGGGGGTACTATGGCTACACCTTC. Translation gives CASSARGYYGYTF.